These T cell receptor beta chains were read from a single sample in a study of T cells in Graves' hyperthyroidism and ophthalmopathy. TCRdb used MiXCR to reprocess the multiplex PCR reads, holding one entry per CDR3 protein. Here the sample spans around 110,000 distinct CDR3 sequences, about 16% being singletons. Specimen: blood. The receptors were sampled from a woman in her fifties or sixties with Graves' hyperthyroidism. CDR3s include the opening cysteine and the closing phenylalanine or tryptophan. A D gene is named only where the DNA matches it firmly. Only some rows state a clone size, as once, few, many or a class for expanded clones.

d_gene	len	abundance	v_gene	j_gene	CDR3nt	CDR3aa
NA	17	many	TRBV20-1	TRBJ2-6	TGCAGTGCTGGGGAATTCGGACTCCGCTCTGGGGCCAACGTCCTGACTTTC	CSAGEFGLRSGANVLTF
NA	16	many	TRBV19	TRBJ1-1	TGTGCCAGTAGTATAGATATGAGGGCAACGACTTCCGAAGCTTTCTTT	CASSIDMRATTSEAFF
TRBD2	15	once	TRBV6-1	TRBJ2-1	TGTGCCAGCAGTGAAGAGGCGGGGGGCTACAATGAGCAGTTCTTC	CASSEEAGGYNEQFF
NA	18	NA	TRBV27	TRBJ2-1	TGTGCCAGCAGTTTCGACAGGGAGCGGGGAGTCTCCTACAATGAGCAGTTCTTC	CASSFDRERGVSYNEQFF
TRBD2	17	NA	TRBV20-1	TRBJ2-1	TGCAGTGCTAGAGATTTCGTCCCCAGCGGGAGGTACGGTGAGCAGTTCTTC	CSARDFVPSGRYGEQFF
TRBD2	16	many	TRBV14	TRBJ2-1	TGTGCCAGCAGCCCTCCTCGTGGGACTAGCGGGGATGAGCAGTTCTTC	CASSPPRGTSGDEQFF
TRBD2	15	many	TRBV29-1	TRBJ2-3	TGCAGCGTCGCTAGCGGGGGGAGATGGCCAGATACGCAGTATTTT	CSVASGGRWPDTQYF
NA	15	many	TRBV5-6	TRBJ2-1	TGTGCCAGCAGCTTGGGGCTGACCTCATACAATGAGCAGTTCTTC	CASSLGLTSYNEQFF
NA	13	many	TRBV20-1	TRBJ1-5	TGCAGTGCTAGATCGGGCGGCAATCAGCCCCAGCATTTT	CSARSGGNQPQHF
NA	13	many	TRBV7-9	TRBJ2-3	TGTGCCAGCAGAAATATTGCGGGAAATACGCAGTATTTT	CASRNIAGNTQYF
TRBD1	12	few	TRBV12-3/TRBV12-4	TRBJ2-2	TGTGCCACACGACAGGGCACCGGGGAGCTGTTTTTT	CATRQGTGELFF
NA	15	NA	TRBV11-2	TRBJ2-5	TGTGCCAGCAGCTTAGTCGGCGGGAACCAAGAGACCCAGTACTTC	CASSLVGGNQETQYF
NA	13	many	TRBV18	TRBJ2-4	TGTGCCAGCTCACCTGGGGGCCAAAACATTCAGTACTTC	CASSPGGQNIQYF
NA	14	many	TRBV28	TRBJ1-4	TGTGCCAGCAGTTTCGGGGGGCTTGGTGAAAAACTGTTTTTT	CASSFGGLGEKLFF
TRBD2	14	NA	TRBV10-3	TRBJ2-5	TGTGCCATCAGTGAGGGGCTAGCGGAAGAGACCCAGTACTTC	CAISEGLAEETQYF
NA	15	NA	TRBV12-3/TRBV12-4	TRBJ2-3	TGTGCCAGCAGTTTGAAGCAGGGAGTTTCAGATACGCAGTATTTT	CASSLKQGVSDTQYF
NA	15	many	TRBV19	TRBJ1-1	TGTGCCAGTAGTTTTCACAGCAGCATGAACACTGAAGCTTTCTTT	CASSFHSSMNTEAFF
NA	14	NA	TRBV5-1	TRBJ2-1	TGCGCCAGCAGCTTGTTGGGAGTGGGGGATGAGCAGTTCTTC	CASSLLGVGDEQFF
TRBD1	13	once	TRBV11-2	TRBJ1-1	TGTGCCAGCAGCGACAGGGGGATGGGTGAAGCTTTCTTT	CASSDRGMGEAFF
NA	13	many	TRBV20-1	TRBJ2-5	TGCAGTGCTGGAGAGGAGGGGCCAGAGACCCAGTACTTC	CSAGEEGPETQYF
TRBD2	15	many	TRBV5-1	TRBJ2-1	TGCGCCAGCAGCACGGGACTAGCGAACTACAATGAGCAGTTCTTC	CASSTGLANYNEQFF
NA	15	many	TRBV14	TRBJ2-1	TGTGCCAGCAGCCAAGACAGGGACCTAAGAAATGAGCAGTTCTTC	CASSQDRDLRNEQFF
TRBD2	16	NA	TRBV20-1	TRBJ2-2	TGCAGTGCTAGACTCCGACTAGCGGGGCCCCTCGGGGAGCTGTTTTTT	CSARLRLAGPLGELFF
TRBD2	15	many	TRBV3-1	TRBJ2-5	TGTGCCAGCAGCTACGGGACTAGCGGACAAGAGACCCAGTACTTC	CASSYGTSGQETQYF
NA	13	NA	TRBV20-1	TRBJ2-5	TGCAGTGCTAGAGCCCGGAGGCAAGAGACCCAGTACTTC	CSARARRQETQYF
TRBD2	15	NA	TRBV12-3/TRBV12-4	TRBJ2-1	TGTGCCAGCAGTTTGCTTGCGGGGGGGGTGTGGGAGCAGTTCTTC	CASSLLAGGVWEQFF
NA	13	many	TRBV20-1	TRBJ2-5	TGCAGTCAGCCCTCCCTGCGACAAGAGACCCAGTACTTC	CSQPSLRQETQYF
NA	17	many	TRBV12-3/TRBV12-4	TRBJ1-5	TGTGCCAGCAGTTTAACCAGACAGGTCATGAGCAATCAGCCCCAGCATTTT	CASSLTRQVMSNQPQHF
NA	15	many	TRBV7-9	TRBJ1-1	TGTGCCAGCAGCTTAGTTTGGGGGAGTGGGACTGAAGCTTTCTTT	CASSLVWGSGTEAFF
NA	13	many	TRBV5-1	TRBJ2-5	TGCGCCAGCAGCTCGTCTAGGGGAGAGACCCAGTACTTC	CASSSSRGETQYF
TRBD1	15	many	TRBV18	TRBJ2-7	TGTGCCAGCTCAGCTCCGGGACAGGGAGCCTACGAGCAGTACTTC	CASSAPGQGAYEQYF
NA	17	many	TRBV11-2	TRBJ2-7	TGTGCCAGCAGCTTAGACCTAAACAATCTTTATAGCTACGAGCAGTACTTC	CASSLDLNNLYSYEQYF
TRBD2	14	many	TRBV20-1	TRBJ2-5	TGCAGTGCTCAAAAACTAGCGGGTTCTGAGACCCAGTACTTC	CSAQKLAGSETQYF
TRBD2	16	many	TRBV28	TRBJ2-3	TGTGCCAGCAGTTTGGGTGGGACTAGCGGCACAGATACGCAGTATTTT	CASSLGGTSGTDTQYF
TRBD2	17	many	TRBV7-9	TRBJ2-2	TGTGCCAGCAGCCCAGGGGGACTAGCGGGCAACACCGGGGAGCTGTTTTTT	CASSPGGLAGNTGELFF
NA	15	many	TRBV12-3/TRBV12-4	TRBJ2-5	TGTGCCAGCAGTTTGGACGATGGGGGTTTGGAGACCCAGTACTTC	CASSLDDGGLETQYF
TRBD1	14	many	TRBV28	TRBJ2-7	TGTGCCAGCAAGCGCAGGACAGGGGTTGGCGAGCAGTACTTC	CASKRRTGVGEQYF
NA	13	many	TRBV27	TRBJ1-6	TGTGCCAGCAGTTCCCAACTTAATTCACCCCTCCACTTT	CASSSQLNSPLHF
NA	14	many	TRBV27	TRBJ2-1	TGTGCCAGCAGTTCAGTCCTTTCGGACAATGAGCAGTTCTTC	CASSSVLSDNEQFF
TRBD1	15	many	TRBV7-2	TRBJ2-2	TGTGCCAGCAGTGGGGCCGGACAGGACACCGGGGAGCTGTTTTTT	CASSGAGQDTGELFF